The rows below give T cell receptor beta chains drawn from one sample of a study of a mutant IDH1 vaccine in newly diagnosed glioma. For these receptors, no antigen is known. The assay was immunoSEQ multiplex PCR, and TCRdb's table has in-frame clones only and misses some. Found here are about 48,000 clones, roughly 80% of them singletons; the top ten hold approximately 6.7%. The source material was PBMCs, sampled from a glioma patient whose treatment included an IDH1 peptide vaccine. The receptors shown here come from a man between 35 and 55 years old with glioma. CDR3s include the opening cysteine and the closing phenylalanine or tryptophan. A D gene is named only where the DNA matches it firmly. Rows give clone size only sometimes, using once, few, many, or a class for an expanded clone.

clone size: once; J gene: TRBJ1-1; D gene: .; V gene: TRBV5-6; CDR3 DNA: TGTGCCAGCAGCCCCCCCCAGCTGAACACTGAAGCTTTCTTT; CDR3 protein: CASSPPQLNTEAFF
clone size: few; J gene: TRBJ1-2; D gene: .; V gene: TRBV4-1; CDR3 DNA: TGCGCCAGCAGCCACCAAGGGCGGGAGAATGGCTACACCTTC; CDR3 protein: CASSHQGRENGYTF
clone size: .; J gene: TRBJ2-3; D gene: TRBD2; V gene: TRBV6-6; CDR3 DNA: TGTGCCAGCAGTTACCTAGCGGGGAGCACAGATACGCAGTATTTT; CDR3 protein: CASSYLAGSTDTQYF
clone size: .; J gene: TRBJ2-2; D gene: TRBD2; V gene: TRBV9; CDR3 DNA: TGTGCCAGCAGCGCCGCCGTCGGGGGGGCCACCGGGGAGCTGTTTTTT; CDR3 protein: CASSAAVGGATGELFF
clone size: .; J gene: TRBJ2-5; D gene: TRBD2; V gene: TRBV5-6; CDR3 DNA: TGTGCCAGCAGCCCGGATTGGAGCGGGGGGGCCGAAGAGACCCAGTACTTC; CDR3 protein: CASSPDWSGGAEETQYF
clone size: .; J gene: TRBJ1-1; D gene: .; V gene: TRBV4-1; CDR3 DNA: TGCGCCAGCAGCCCCCACGGCGCGCAGGGTTTAGTAACTGAAGCTTTCTTT; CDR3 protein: CASSPHGAQGLVTEAFF
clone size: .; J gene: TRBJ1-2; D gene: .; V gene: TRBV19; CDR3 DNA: TGTGCCAGTAGAGCGGCAGCAAAAAACTATGGCTACACCTTC; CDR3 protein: CASRAAAKNYGYTF
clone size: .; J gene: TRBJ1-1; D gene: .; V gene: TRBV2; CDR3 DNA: TGTGCCAGCAGTGATCAGATGAACACTGAAGCTTTCTTT; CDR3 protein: CASSDQMNTEAFF
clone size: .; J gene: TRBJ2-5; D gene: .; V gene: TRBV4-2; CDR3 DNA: TGTGCCAGCAGCCAAGATAGGGAGGCTCAAGAGACCCAGTACTTC; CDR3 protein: CASSQDREAQETQYF
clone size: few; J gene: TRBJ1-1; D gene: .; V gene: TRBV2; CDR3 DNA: TGTGCCAGCAGTGAACAGTCGTCCGGCACTGAAGCTTTCTTT; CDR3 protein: CASSEQSSGTEAFF
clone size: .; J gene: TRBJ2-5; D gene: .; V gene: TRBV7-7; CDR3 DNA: TGTGCTAGCAGCCAGGCCCGGGAACTGGGGACCCAGTACTTC; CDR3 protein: CASSQARELGTQYF
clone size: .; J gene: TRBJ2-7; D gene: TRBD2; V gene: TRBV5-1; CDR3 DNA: TGCGCCAGCAGCTTGGAGGTTGGCGGGGGAAGAGAGCAGTACTTC; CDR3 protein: CASSLEVGGGREQYF
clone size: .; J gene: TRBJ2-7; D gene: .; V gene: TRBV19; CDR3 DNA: TGTGCCAGTAGGCCCTCCACAGGATCCTACGAGCAGTACTTC; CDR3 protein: CASRPSTGSYEQYF
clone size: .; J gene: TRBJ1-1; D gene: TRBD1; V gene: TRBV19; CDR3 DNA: TGTGCCAGTAGTATCGGGGCCAGGGGGCTCACTGAAGCTTTCTTT; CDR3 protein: CASSIGARGLTEAFF
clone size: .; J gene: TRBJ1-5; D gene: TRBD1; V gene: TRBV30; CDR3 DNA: TGTGCCTGGAGGGAAGGGACAGGGGGCAATCAGCCCCAGCATTTT; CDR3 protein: CAWREGTGGNQPQHF
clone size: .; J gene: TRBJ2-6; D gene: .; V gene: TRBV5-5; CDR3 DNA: TGTGCCAGCAGCCCTATGACAGTCCGCTCTGGGGCCAACGTCCTGACTTTC; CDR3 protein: CASSPMTVRSGANVLTF
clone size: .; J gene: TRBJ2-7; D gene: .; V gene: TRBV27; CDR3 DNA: TGTGCCAGCAGTTCCCTCCTCACCTTGGGCAGCTACGAGCAGTACTTC; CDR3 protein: CASSSLLTLGSYEQYF
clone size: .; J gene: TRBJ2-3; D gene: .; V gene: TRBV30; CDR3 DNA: TGTGCCTGGAATTCAGGGGAGCGCACAGATACGCAGTATTTT; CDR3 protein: CAWNSGERTDTQYF
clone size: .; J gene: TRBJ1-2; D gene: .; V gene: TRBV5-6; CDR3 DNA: TGTGCCAGCAGCTTGGGACAGGCCCACAACTATGGCTACACCTTC; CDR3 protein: CASSLGQAHNYGYTF
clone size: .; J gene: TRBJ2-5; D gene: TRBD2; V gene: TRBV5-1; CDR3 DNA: TGCGCCAGCAGCCGGGAGGGGGGGGTGAGACAAGAGACCCAGTACTTC; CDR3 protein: CASSREGGVRQETQYF
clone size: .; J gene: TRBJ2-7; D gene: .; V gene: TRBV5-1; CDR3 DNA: TGCGCCAGCAGCTTAGGTGATCCTTCCTACGAGCAGTACTTC; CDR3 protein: CASSLGDPSYEQYF
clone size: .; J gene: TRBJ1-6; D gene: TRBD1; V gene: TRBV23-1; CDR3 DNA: TGCGCCAGCAGTCAATTTGACAGGGCAGAACGTAATTCACCCCTCCACTTT; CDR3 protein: CASSQFDRAERNSPLHF
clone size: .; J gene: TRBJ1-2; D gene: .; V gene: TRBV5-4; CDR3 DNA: TGTGCCAGCAGCTTGGCCTTAAAGGGGTATGGCTACACCTTC; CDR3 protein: CASSLALKGYGYTF
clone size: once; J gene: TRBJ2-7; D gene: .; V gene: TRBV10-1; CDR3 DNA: TGCGCCAGCAGTCCGGGACGGGACCCTTACGAGCAGTACTTC; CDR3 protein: CASSPGRDPYEQYF
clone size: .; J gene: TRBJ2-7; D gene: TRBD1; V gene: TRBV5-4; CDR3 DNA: TGTGCCAGCAGAGCCGACAGGGGGCGACCCTACGAGCAGTACTTC; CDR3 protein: CASRADRGRPYEQYF
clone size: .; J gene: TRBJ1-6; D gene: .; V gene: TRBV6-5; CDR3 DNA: TGTGCCAGCAGTCCGGACATATCTAATTCACCCCTCCACTTT; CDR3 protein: CASSPDISNSPLHF
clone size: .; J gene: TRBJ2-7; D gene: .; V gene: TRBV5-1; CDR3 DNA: TGCGCCAGCAGCGACGACAGCGCCGCGATCTACGAGCAGTACTTC; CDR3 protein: CASSDDSAAIYEQYF
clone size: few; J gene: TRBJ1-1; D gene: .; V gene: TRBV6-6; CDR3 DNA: TGTGCCATCACGCTCGGGGTGGCCACTGAAGCTTTCTTT; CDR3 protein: CAITLGVATEAFF
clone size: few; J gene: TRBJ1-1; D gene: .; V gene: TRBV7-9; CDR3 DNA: TGTGCCAGCAGCTTTGGAGAGGGTACTGAAGCTTTCTTT; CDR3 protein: CASSFGEGTEAFF
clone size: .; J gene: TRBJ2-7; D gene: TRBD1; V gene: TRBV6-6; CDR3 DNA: TGTGCCAGCAGTTACTCGGGGACAGGGATCTACGAGCAGTACTTC; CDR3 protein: CASSYSGTGIYEQYF
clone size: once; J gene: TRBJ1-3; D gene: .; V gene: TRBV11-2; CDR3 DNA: TGTGCCAGCAGCCCGACAGCTACCTGGAGGAACACCATATATTTT; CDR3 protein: CASSPTATWRNTIYF
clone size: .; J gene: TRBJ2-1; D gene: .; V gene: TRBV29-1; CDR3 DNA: TGCAGCGTTGAAGGGGACACATACAATGAGCAGTTCTTC; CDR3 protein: CSVEGDTYNEQFF
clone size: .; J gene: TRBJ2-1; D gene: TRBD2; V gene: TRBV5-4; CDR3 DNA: TGTGCCAGCAGACCCGGACTAGCGCAGTACAATGAGCAGTTCTTC; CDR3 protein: CASRPGLAQYNEQFF
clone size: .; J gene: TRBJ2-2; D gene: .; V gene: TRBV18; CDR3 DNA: TGTGCCAGCTCAGTCCGGGCCGGGGAGCTGTTTTTT; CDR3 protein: CASSVRAGELFF
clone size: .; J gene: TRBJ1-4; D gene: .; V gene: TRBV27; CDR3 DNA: TGTGCCAGCAGTAAACTAATGTCAGGTGAAAAACTGTTTTTT; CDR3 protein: CASSKLMSGEKLFF
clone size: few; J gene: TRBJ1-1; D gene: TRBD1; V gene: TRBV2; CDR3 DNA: TGTGCCAGCAGTGAAGGGACAGGGAGGGACACTGAAGCTTTCTTT; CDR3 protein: CASSEGTGRDTEAFF
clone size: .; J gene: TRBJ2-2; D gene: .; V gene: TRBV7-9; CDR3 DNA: TGTGCCAGCTGTCACTCGAACACCGGGGAGCTGTTTTTT; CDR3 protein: CASCHSNTGELFF
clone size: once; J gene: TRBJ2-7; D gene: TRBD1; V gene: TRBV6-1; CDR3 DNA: TGTGCCACCAAGGGACAGGGCGACTACGAGCAGTACTTC; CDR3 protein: CATKGQGDYEQYF
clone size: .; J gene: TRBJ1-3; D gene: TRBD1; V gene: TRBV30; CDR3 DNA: TGTGCCTGGAGTAGGGACAGGGCCCTAATCTCTGGAAACACCATATATTTT; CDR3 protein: CAWSRDRALISGNTIYF
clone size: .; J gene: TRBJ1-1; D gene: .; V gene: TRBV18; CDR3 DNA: TGTGCCAGCTCACCAGGGTTGGCCCTTCTGGGGACTGAAGCTTTCTTT; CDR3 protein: CASSPGLALLGTEAFF
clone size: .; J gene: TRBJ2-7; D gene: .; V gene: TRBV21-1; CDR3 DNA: TGTGCCAGCAGCTCACATCCTCCGGGACAGGGTGTGAACGAGCAGTACTTC; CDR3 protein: CASSSHPPGQGVNEQYF
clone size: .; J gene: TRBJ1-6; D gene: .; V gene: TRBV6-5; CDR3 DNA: TGTGCCAGCAGTTACTCCCCGGATAATTCACCCCTCCACTTT; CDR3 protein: CASSYSPDNSPLHF
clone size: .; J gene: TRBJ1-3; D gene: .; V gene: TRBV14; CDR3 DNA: TGTGCCAGCAGCCGCCAGGTTGGAAACACCATATATTTT; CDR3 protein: CASSRQVGNTIYF
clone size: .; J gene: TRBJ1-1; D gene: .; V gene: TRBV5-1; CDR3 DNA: TGCGCCAGCAGCTTGGAGATGGGGACTGAAGCTTTCTTT; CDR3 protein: CASSLEMGTEAFF
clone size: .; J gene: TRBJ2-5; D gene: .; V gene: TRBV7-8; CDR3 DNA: TGTGCCAGCAGCCACAACCAGGGCAATAGGGAGACCCAGTACTTC; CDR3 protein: CASSHNQGNRETQYF
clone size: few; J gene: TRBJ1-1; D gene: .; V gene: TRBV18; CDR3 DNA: TGTGCCAGCTCACCAAAGGACAGCAGGCTAGCTTTCTTT; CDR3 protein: CASSPKDSRLAFF
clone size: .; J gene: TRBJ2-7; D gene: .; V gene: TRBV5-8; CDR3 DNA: TGTGCCAGCAGCTATCAGGCCAGCGTACAGTACTTC; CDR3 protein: CASSYQASVQYF
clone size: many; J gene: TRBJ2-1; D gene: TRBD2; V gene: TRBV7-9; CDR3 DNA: TGTGCCAGCAGCGCAACTAGCGGGGGTCCCCGAGAGCAGTTCTTC; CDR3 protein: CASSATSGGPREQFF
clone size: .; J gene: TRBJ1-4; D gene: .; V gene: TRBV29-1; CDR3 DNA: TGCAGCGCTTACGGGGTGGCTAATGAAAAACTGTTTTTT; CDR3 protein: CSAYGVANEKLFF
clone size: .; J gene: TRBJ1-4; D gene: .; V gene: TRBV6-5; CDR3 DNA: TGTGCCAGCAGTATGGGACGGAGGTTAGGTGAAAAACTGTTTTTT; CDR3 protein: CASSMGRRLGEKLFF
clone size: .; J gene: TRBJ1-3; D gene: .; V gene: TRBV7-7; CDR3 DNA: TGTGCCAGCAGCTTAGGCAGCAGCTCTGGAAACACCATATATTTT; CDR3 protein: CASSLGSSSGNTIYF
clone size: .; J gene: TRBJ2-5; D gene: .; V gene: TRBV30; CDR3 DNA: TGTGCCTGGAGCCCCGGGACGAACACAGCGACCCAGTACTTC; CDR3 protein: CAWSPGTNTATQYF
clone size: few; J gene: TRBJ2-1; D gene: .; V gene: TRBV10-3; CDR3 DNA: TGTGCCATCAAACAGGGCGAGCCCTACAATGAGCAGTTCTTC; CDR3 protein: CAIKQGEPYNEQFF
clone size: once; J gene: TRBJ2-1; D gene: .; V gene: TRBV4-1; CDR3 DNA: TGCGCCACCCGAGGGGGGGCGGGGGACTACAATGAGCAGTTCTTC; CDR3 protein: CATRGGAGDYNEQFF